This TCR beta chain was documented in a study of cytomegalovirus exposure and HLA in healthy donors. Primers included in the PCR were 60 Vbeta and 13 Jbeta primers. Some clones are missing from TCRdb's copy, which holds only in-frame ones; the method was immunoSEQ multiplex PCR. Of approximately 200,000 clones listed, around three quarters were seen once; the top ten hold 1.5% to 2%. The CDR3 has 15 residues. Germline CDR1 is SNHLY and CDR2 is FYNNEI. V gave up 7 bases and J gave up 2 bases; unmatched junction bases: 6. Sequenced input: PBMCs. V gene TRBV2 combines with J gene TRBJ2-7; 12 bases agree with TRBD2. The clonotype originates from a man younger than 45 in good health and CMV-seronegative. CDR3 residues: CASKGLAGPTYEQYF. The CDR3 nucleotides read TGTGCCAGCAAGGGACTAGCGGGCCCCACCTACGAGCAGTACTTC.